This TCR beta chain appears in the sequencing data of a study of chemoradiotherapy in HPV16-positive cancers. Regarding the study as a whole: Only a couple of HPV16-positive patients supplied the functional HPV-specificity definition.

Germline CDR1 reads GTSNPN; CDR2 reads SVGIG (reference sequence). The ends lost 0 bases at V and 1 base at J; junction bases unmatched: 8. CDR3 length: 17 amino acids. With regard to this clone: Its cognate antigen is unknown.

Sequencing was performed with immunoSEQ multiplex PCR; in TCRdb, only in-frame clones are kept and a portion is missing. The repertoire consists of about 32,000 clones, with about 91% occurring once and the leading ten covering about 5%. The genes are TRBV30 and TRBJ2-3, with 9 positions matching TRBD2. The source material was blood, sampled from a patient who underwent chemoradiotherapy. This sequence was found in a human donor with HPV-associated anogenital cancer. The chain's CDR3 is CAWSVRRRGGGTDTQYF. The CDR3 DNA is TGTGCCTGGAGTGTAAGGAGGCGGGGGGGAGGCACAGATACGCAGTATTTT.